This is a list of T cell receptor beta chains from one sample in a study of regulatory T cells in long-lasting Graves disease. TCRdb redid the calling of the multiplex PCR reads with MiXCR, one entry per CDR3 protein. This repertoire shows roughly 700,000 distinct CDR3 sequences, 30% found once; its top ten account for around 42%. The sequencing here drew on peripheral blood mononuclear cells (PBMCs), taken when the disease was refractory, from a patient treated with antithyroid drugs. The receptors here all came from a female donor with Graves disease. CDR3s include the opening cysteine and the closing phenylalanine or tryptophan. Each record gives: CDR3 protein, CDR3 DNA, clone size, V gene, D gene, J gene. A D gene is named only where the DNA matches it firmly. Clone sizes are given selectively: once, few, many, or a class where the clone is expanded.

CDR3 protein: CASSQDNRDQPQHF
CDR3 DNA: TGCGCCAGCAGCCAAGACAATAGGGATCAGCCCCAGCATTTT
clone size: .
V gene: TRBV4-1
D gene: .
J gene: TRBJ1-5

CDR3 protein: CATSRDVWGADQPQHF
CDR3 DNA: TGTGCCACCAGCAGAGATGTTTGGGGGGCTGATCAGCCCCAGCATTTT
clone size: .
V gene: TRBV15
D gene: .
J gene: TRBJ1-5

CDR3 protein: CASSDPGTSGYETQYF
CDR3 DNA: TGTGCCAGCAGTGACCCCGGGACTAGCGGCTACGAGACCCAGTACTTC
clone size: many
V gene: TRBV6-1
D gene: TRBD2
J gene: TRBJ2-5

CDR3 protein: CATAFLPGELFF
CDR3 DNA: TGTGCCACCGCCTTTCTCCCCGGGGAGCTGTTTTTT
clone size: .
V gene: TRBV28
D gene: .
J gene: TRBJ2-2

CDR3 protein: CASRARRNNYGYTF
CDR3 DNA: TGTGCCAGCAGAGCTAGAAGAAACAACTATGGCTACACCTTC
clone size: few
V gene: TRBV7-2
D gene: .
J gene: TRBJ1-2

CDR3 protein: CASSVGGGGNEKLFF
CDR3 DNA: TGTGCCAGCAGCGTAGGCGGAGGAGGTAATGAAAAACTGTTTTTT
clone size: .
V gene: TRBV9
D gene: .
J gene: TRBJ1-4

CDR3 protein: CASNRRKNEKLFF
CDR3 DNA: TGTGCCAGTAATCGACGGAAGAATGAAAAACTGTTTTTT
clone size: .
V gene: TRBV19
D gene: .
J gene: TRBJ1-4

CDR3 protein: CASSSRRGGTGELFF
CDR3 DNA: TGTGCCAGCAGCTCCCGGCGGGGTGGGACCGGGGAGCTGTTTTTT
clone size: .
V gene: TRBV7-3
D gene: .
J gene: TRBJ2-2

CDR3 protein: CASSPRGQIAKNIQYF
CDR3 DNA: TGTGCCAGCAGCCCCCGAGGCCAGATAGCCAAAAACATTCAGTACTTC
clone size: .
V gene: TRBV7-9
D gene: .
J gene: TRBJ2-4

CDR3 protein: CSARDWGPLYEQYF
CDR3 DNA: TGCAGTGCTAGAGATTGGGGACCCCTCTACGAGCAGTACTTC
clone size: many
V gene: TRBV20-1
D gene: .
J gene: TRBJ2-7

CDR3 protein: CASSFVAPNYEQYF
CDR3 DNA: TGCGCCAGCAGCTTCGTGGCCCCCAACTACGAGCAGTACTTC
clone size: .
V gene: TRBV5-1
D gene: .
J gene: TRBJ2-7

CDR3 protein: CASSAARVNNQPQHF
CDR3 DNA: TGTGCCAGCAGTGCCGCTCGGGTCAACAATCAGCCCCAGCATTTT
clone size: .
V gene: TRBV6-1
D gene: .
J gene: TRBJ1-5

CDR3 protein: CAIAPGRGGYEQYF
CDR3 DNA: TGTGCCATCGCCCCTGGCAGGGGTGGATACGAGCAGTACTTC
clone size: .
V gene: TRBV2
D gene: .
J gene: TRBJ2-7

CDR3 protein: CAWSGSRVGNQPQHF
CDR3 DNA: TGTGCCTGGTCAGGGTCCAGGGTTGGGAATCAGCCCCAGCATTTT
clone size: .
V gene: TRBV30
D gene: .
J gene: TRBJ1-5

CDR3 protein: CASSPGRGNTGELFF
CDR3 DNA: TGTGCCAGCAGCCCGGGACGTGGGAACACCGGGGAGCTGTTTTTT
clone size: .
V gene: TRBV7-9
D gene: .
J gene: TRBJ2-2

CDR3 protein: CASSYNGLAGGYEQYF
CDR3 DNA: TGTGCCAGCAGTTATAACGGACTAGCGGGAGGGTACGAGCAGTACTTC
clone size: many
V gene: TRBV6-5
D gene: TRBD2
J gene: TRBJ2-7

CDR3 protein: CASSLTPIRMFF
CDR3 DNA: TGTGCCAGCAGCCTTACACCGATTAGAATGTTTTTT
clone size: .
V gene: TRBV2
D gene: .
J gene: TRBJ1-4

CDR3 protein: CASGTGNSYEQYF
CDR3 DNA: TGTGCCAGCGGGACAGGGAACTCCTACGAGCAGTACTTC
clone size: .
V gene: TRBV12-3/TRBV12-4
D gene: TRBD1
J gene: TRBJ2-7

CDR3 protein: CASSPGTSDYNEQFF
CDR3 DNA: TGTGCCAGCAGCCCAGGGACTAGCGACTACAATGAGCAGTTCTTC
clone size: .
V gene: TRBV28
D gene: TRBD2
J gene: TRBJ2-1

CDR3 protein: CAWSDHREAFF
CDR3 DNA: TGTGCCTGGAGCGATCACCGTGAAGCTTTCTTT
clone size: once
V gene: TRBV30
D gene: .
J gene: TRBJ1-1

CDR3 protein: CASSLLAGGGETQYF
CDR3 DNA: TGTGCCAGCAGCTTGTTAGCGGGAGGTGGGGAGACCCAGTACTTC
clone size: .
V gene: TRBV7-9
D gene: TRBD2
J gene: TRBJ2-5

CDR3 protein: CASSQEAVGRNGYTF
CDR3 DNA: TGTGCCAGCAGCCAAGAAGCGGTCGGGCGGAATGGCTACACCTTC
clone size: .
V gene: TRBV3-1
D gene: .
J gene: TRBJ1-2